A selection of T cell receptor beta chains follows, all from one sample in a study of cytomegalovirus exposure and HLA in healthy donors. Generated by immunoSEQ multiplex PCR, the TCRdb table keeps only in-frame clones and is missing some. Among about 190,000 clones listed, 80% to 85% were seen once. What was sequenced was PBMCs. Source of these receptors: a woman aged 18-35 years in good health and CMV-seronegative. Both conserved end residues are trimmed from each CDR3.

v_gene: TRBV30
j_gene: TRBJ1-6
len: 8
CDR3aa: AWSGSLLH

v_gene: TRBV28
j_gene: TRBJ2-1
len: 13
CDR3aa: ASSRLVLTEGEQF

v_gene: TRBV6-5
j_gene: TRBJ2-3
len: 12
CDR3aa: ASSRGSLSDTQY

v_gene: TRBV5-4
j_gene: TRBJ1-4
len: 12
CDR3aa: ASSPGQRNEKLF

v_gene: TRBV6-5
j_gene: TRBJ2-5
len: 11
CDR3aa: ASSYAGEETQY

v_gene: TRBV6-5
j_gene: TRBJ1-1
len: 12
CDR3aa: ASRPGQLNTEAF

v_gene: TRBV6-6
j_gene: TRBJ2-2
len: 12
CDR3aa: ASQRTANTGELF

v_gene: TRBV14
j_gene: TRBJ2-7
len: 14
CDR3aa: ASSQQITSGNYEQY

v_gene: TRBV28
j_gene: TRBJ1-2
len: 12
CDR3aa: ASGRGRENYGYT

v_gene: TRBV6-5
j_gene: TRBJ2-1
len: 14
CDR3aa: ASSSKGLAGKNEQF

v_gene: TRBV7-2
j_gene: TRBJ2-5
len: 17
CDR3aa: ASSLWPAAQPGGSETQY

v_gene: TRBV28
j_gene: TRBJ1-2
len: 9
CDR3aa: ASSLRDGYT

v_gene: TRBV5-6
j_gene: TRBJ2-4
len: 11
CDR3aa: ASSLRGSNIQY

v_gene: TRBV2
j_gene: TRBJ2-2
len: 12
CDR3aa: ASSVELVTGELF

v_gene: TRBV6-5
j_gene: TRBJ1-1
len: 11
CDR3aa: ASSPQGNLEAF

v_gene: TRBV30
j_gene: TRBJ2-3
len: 11
CDR3aa: AWSISSADTQY

v_gene: TRBV27
j_gene: TRBJ2-1
len: 12
CDR3aa: ASSFLAADNEQF

v_gene: TRBV18
j_gene: TRBJ1-4
len: 11
CDR3aa: ASSPGLERFKF

v_gene: TRBV25-1
j_gene: TRBJ2-5
len: 10
CDR3aa: ASSVGIGTQY

v_gene: TRBV10-1
j_gene: TRBJ2-5
len: 12
CDR3aa: ASSVGGSSETQY

v_gene: TRBV28
j_gene: TRBJ1-5
len: 13
CDR3aa: ASSPLGVGNQPQH

v_gene: TRBV15
j_gene: TRBJ2-3
len: 11
CDR3aa: ATSSLARDTQY

v_gene: TRBV7-2
j_gene: TRBJ1-2
len: 12
CDR3aa: ASSRDRGHYGYT

v_gene: TRBV11-3
j_gene: TRBJ2-1
len: 16
CDR3aa: ASSFIKLGPFAEKEQF

v_gene: TRBV28
j_gene: TRBJ2-7
len: 12
CDR3aa: ASSSEAVTYEQY

v_gene: TRBV4-3
j_gene: TRBJ2-1
len: 13
CDR3aa: ASSLLSGRADEQF

v_gene: TRBV21-1
j_gene: TRBJ2-3
len: 13
CDR3aa: ASRKVMQIKDTQY

v_gene: TRBV7-9
j_gene: TRBJ2-7
len: 12
CDR3aa: SSSFSGGRYEQY

v_gene: TRBV7-7
j_gene: TRBJ2-5
len: 12
CDR3aa: ASSQTGSRETQY

v_gene: TRBV19
j_gene: TRBJ1-5
len: 16
CDR3aa: ASSIDRPGQGFNQPQH

v_gene: TRBV6-5
j_gene: TRBJ1-1
len: 14
CDR3aa: ASSYTPGQGAPEAF

v_gene: TRBV11-3
j_gene: TRBJ1-2
len: 11
CDR3aa: ASSSRGLYGYT

v_gene: TRBV25-1
j_gene: TRBJ1-1
len: 11
CDR3aa: ASSWGGLTEAF

v_gene: TRBV4-3
j_gene: TRBJ1-2
len: 12
CDR3aa: ASSHPTTTVGYT

v_gene: TRBV19
j_gene: TRBJ1-5
len: 12
CDR3aa: ASSIGDRNQPQH

v_gene: TRBV10-3
j_gene: TRBJ2-3
len: 16
CDR3aa: AISESYSLAGGIDTQY

v_gene: TRBV11-2
j_gene: TRBJ2-5
len: 12
CDR3aa: ASSLGERGMTQY

v_gene: TRBV11-2
j_gene: TRBJ1-2
len: 12
CDR3aa: ASSLEGQTYGYT

v_gene: TRBV11-2
j_gene: TRBJ1-1
len: 13
CDR3aa: ASSPSPGSNTEAF

v_gene: TRBV7-2
j_gene: TRBJ2-3
len: 15
CDR3aa: ASSFSVAGVLADTQY

v_gene: TRBV7-2
j_gene: TRBJ1-1
len: 12
CDR3aa: ASSNYRGYTEAF

v_gene: TRBV6-6
j_gene: TRBJ2-7
len: 13
CDR3aa: ASSWALGGSYEQY

v_gene: TRBV5-6
j_gene: TRBJ1-2
len: 11
CDR3aa: ASNLDRAYGYT

v_gene: TRBV28
j_gene: TRBJ2-7
len: 12
CDR3aa: ASRLAGGEYEQY

v_gene: TRBV27
j_gene: TRBJ1-5
len: 11
CDR3aa: ASSGQGVQPQH

v_gene: TRBV11-2
j_gene: TRBJ1-1
len: 14
CDR3aa: ASSLMTGGGNTEAF

v_gene: TRBV29-1
j_gene: TRBJ1-2
len: 13
CDR3aa: SVEGSRTGVDGYT

v_gene: TRBV2
j_gene: TRBJ2-7
len: 12
CDR3aa: ASSRTSGPPEQY

v_gene: TRBV13
j_gene: TRBJ2-5
len: 13
CDR3aa: ASSSGTGTQETQY

v_gene: TRBV6-5
j_gene: TRBJ1-1
len: 11
CDR3aa: ASSYSRNTEAF

v_gene: TRBV19
j_gene: TRBJ2-1
len: 15
CDR3aa: ASSIVGVAGAAPEQF

v_gene: TRBV18
j_gene: TRBJ2-1
len: 12
CDR3aa: ASSPRDYYNEQF

v_gene: TRBV4-1
j_gene: TRBJ2-1
len: 15
CDR3aa: ASSPHIDRVSYNEQF

v_gene: TRBV28
j_gene: TRBJ2-7
len: 12
CDR3aa: ASSFAGRTYEQY